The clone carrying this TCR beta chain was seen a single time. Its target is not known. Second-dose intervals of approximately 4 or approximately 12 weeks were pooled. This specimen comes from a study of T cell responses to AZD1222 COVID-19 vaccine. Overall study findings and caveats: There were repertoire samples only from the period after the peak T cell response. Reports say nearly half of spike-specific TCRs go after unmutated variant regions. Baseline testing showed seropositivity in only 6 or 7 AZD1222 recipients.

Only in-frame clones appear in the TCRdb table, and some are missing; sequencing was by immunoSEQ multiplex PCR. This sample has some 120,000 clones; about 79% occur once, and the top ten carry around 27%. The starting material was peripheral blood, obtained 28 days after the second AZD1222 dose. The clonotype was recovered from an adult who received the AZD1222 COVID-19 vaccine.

The CDR3 loop is CASSKSGGTGAEWYF. CDR3 bases: TGTGCCAGCAGCAAATCTGGGGGGACAGGGGCGGAGTGGTACTTC. V usage is TRBV7-3 and J usage is TRBJ2-7; 10 bases fit TRBD1. After removal of 5 bases from V and 12 bases from J, the junction contained 16 bases not matched to a gene. The CDR3 covers 15 residues. Germline V lookup: CDR1 SGHTA, CDR2 FQGTGA. Full variable domain (outside the CDR3, taken from reference TRBV7-3 and TRBJ2-7): GAGVSQTPSNKVTEKGKYVELRCDPISGHTALYWYRQSLGQGPEFLIYFQGTGAADDSGLPNDRFFAVRPEGSVSTLKIQRTERGDSAVYLCASSKSGGTGAEWYFGPGTRLTVT.